This T cell receptor beta chain derives from a study of PD-1 blockade in mismatch repair-deficient tumors. Findings of the study overall: Tumor-resident clones, often absent from pretreatment blood, expanded after pembrolizumab and then contracted.

Assay: immunoSEQ multiplex PCR; the TCRdb copy retains only in-frame clones and omits some. The sample includes around 38,000 clones, around 79% of them seen just once. Mismatch repair deficiency was confirmed in all patients, by PCR or immunohistochemistry. In its sample, this clone was seen once. The antigen is undetermined. CDR1 and CDR2 (germline): MNHEY, SVGAGI. V lost 2 bases to trimming and J lost 4 bases; unmatched junction nucleotides: 3. The CDR3 totals 15 residues. The receptor comes from an adult with mismatch repair-deficient cancer. This sample comprised peripheral blood, obtained 4 weeks after starting pembrolizumab. V and J are TRBV6-5 and TRBJ2-7, with 12 bases identical to TRBD1. The CDR3 protein is CASSYGTGGSYEQYF. For the CDR3, the DNA is TGTGCCAGCAGTTACGGGACAGGGGGCTCTTACGAGCAGTACTTC.